This T cell receptor beta chain derives from a study of cytomegalovirus exposure and HLA in healthy donors. The CDR3 has 16 residues. From germline, CDR1 is SGHTA and CDR2 FQGNSA. V lost 5 bases to trimming and J lost 8 bases; unmatched junction nucleotides: 8. In its sample, this clone was seen a few times. Antigen specificity is unknown. In the PCR, 60 Vbeta and 13 Jbeta primers were used. The protocol was immunoSEQ multiplex PCR, while the TCRdb copy is restricted to in-frame clones and leaves out a portion. The sample shows around 250,000 clones, approximately 81% of them seen only once. Study observations and caveats: Researchers had no immune exposure information except CMV serostatus available.

Sequenced: PBMCs. The genes are TRBV7-2 and TRBJ2-1; 14 positions agree with TRBD2. The origin of this receptor is a woman aged 55-70 years in good health and CMV-seropositive. The CDR3 bases are TGTGCCAGCAGCCTGCTGACTAGCGGGAGGGTTCATGAGCAGTTCTTC. Translating it yields CASSLLTSGRVHEQFF.